This TCR beta chain was sequenced for a study of blood T cell repertoires in COVID-19. Authors' processing steps: Reference gene primer amplification gave nucleated cell count estimates. Only in-frame clones appear in the TCRdb table, and some are missing; sequencing was by immunoSEQ multiplex PCR. V and J calls and clone size are as listed in that table; D and trimming were resolved from the DNA. The sample records 150,000 to 200,000 clones, approximately 90% being singletons. The CDR3 is made up of 15 amino acids. Sample: peripheral blood. The rearrangement links TRBV21-1 to TRBJ1-1; the DNA was not used to check the table's D call, TRBD1. TRBV21-1 is recorded as a pseudogene. The TCR comes from a man younger than 35 with active or convalescent COVID-19. The CDR3 DNA is TGTGCCAGGAGACACCAACCAAGATCTAACACTGAAGCTTTCTTT. Translating it yields CARRHQPRSNTEAFF.